This T cell receptor (beta chain) was sequenced in a study of sequential checkpoint blockade in melanoma. The wider study: Patients were randomized 1:1 to nivolumab-then-ipilimumab or ipilimumab-then-nivolumab first-line.

Sample treatment: randomized to nivolumab then ipilimumab (arm A) or the reverse (arm B). From thawed PBMCs, live CD3+CD8+ cells negative for CD19 and CD56 were sorted. In regard to this clone: Other DNA sequences from this sample encode an identical CDR3 as well.

Clones were read by immunoSEQ multiplex PCR, and TCRdb kept only the in-frame ones, dropping some. The data hold around 20,000 clones, with around 75% observed a single time. The clonotype originates from a human donor with melanoma. Here the sequenced sample was CD8+ T cells sorted from blood (inferred from file names), taken from a patient given nivolumab and ipilimumab in sequence.

CDR3 region: CASSDSSYEQYF. The CDR3 DNA is TGTGCCAGCAGCGATAGCTCCTACGAGCAGTACTTC. The chain combines TRBV7-9 with TRBJ2-7; D remains ambiguous. V was pared by 5 bases and J by 0 bases, with 5 bases between. CDR1 is SEHNR and CDR2 is FQNEAQ in the germline V gene (reference sequence). The length of the CDR3 is 12 residues.